There are many counts of the clone carrying this TCR beta chain. These data originate in a study of CD8+CD57+ T cells in acquired aplastic anemia. Both TCR beta VDJ combination and CDR3 sequence profiling were carried out. Genomic DNA was the template for this profiling. TCRdb itself ran the reads through MiXCR, one entry per CDR3 protein. The sample lists about 270,000 distinct CDR3 sequences, roughly 50% occurring once. There are 14 residues in the CDR3. The germline V gene has CDR1 DFQATT and CDR2 SNEGSKA (reference sequence). Trimming pared 5 bases from V and 2 bases from J, leaving 15 bases between.

The chain couples TRBV20-1 to TRBJ1-2; no reliable D call. The source material was sorted CD4+, CD8+, or CD8+CD57+ T cells (not recorded which) from PBMCs. The sequence derives from a human donor with severe aplastic anemia or a healthy control (not recorded which). The CDR3 loop reads CSALKGVLNYGYTF. The DNA of the CDR3 is TGCAGTGCTTTAAAGGGAGTTTTAAACTATGGCTACACCTTC.